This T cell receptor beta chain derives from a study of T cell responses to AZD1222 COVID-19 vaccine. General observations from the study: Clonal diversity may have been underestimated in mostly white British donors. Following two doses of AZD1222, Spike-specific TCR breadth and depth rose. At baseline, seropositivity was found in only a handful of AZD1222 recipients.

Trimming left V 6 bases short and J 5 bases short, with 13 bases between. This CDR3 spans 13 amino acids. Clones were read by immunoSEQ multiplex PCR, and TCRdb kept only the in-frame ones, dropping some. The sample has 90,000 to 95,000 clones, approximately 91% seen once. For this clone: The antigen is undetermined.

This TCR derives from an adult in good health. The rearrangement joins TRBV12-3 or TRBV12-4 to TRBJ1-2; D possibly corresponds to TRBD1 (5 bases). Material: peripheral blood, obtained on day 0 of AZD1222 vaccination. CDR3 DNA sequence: TGTGCCAGCAGCCTCACTCCAGGGTATGGCTACACCTTC. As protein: CASSLTPGYGYTF.